This T cell receptor (beta chain) was captured by sequencing in a study of PD-1 blockade in classical Hodgkin lymphoma. Study-level results: Significantly greater TCR diversity emerged by C4D1 in CD4+ cells but not CD8+ cells.

This table comes from immunoSEQ multiplex PCR, and its TCRdb copy is limited to in-frame clones, with some not included. The sample holds nearly 50,000 clones, about three quarters seen once. The CDR3 spans 15 residues. Germline loops: CDR1 KGHSH, CDR2 LQKENI. The V gene lost 3 bases and the J gene lost 2 bases, with 13 bases spanning the gap. As to time point: cycle 4 day 1 (C4D1), after six to seven weeks of nivolumab. Autologous stem cell transplantation was followed by relapse in every patient, and brentuximab vedotin exposure varied. A word on this clone: Its cognate antigen is unknown.

This material consisted of peripheral blood mononuclear cells (PBMCs), taken before the fourth cycle of nivolumab. The sequence came from a human donor with classical Hodgkin lymphoma. The V and J genes are TRBV18 and TRBJ2-5; TRBD1 is a possible D gene (6 bases). CDR3 nucleotide sequence: TGTGCCAGCTCACCTGGACAGATACTTCAAGAGACCCAGTACTTC. Amino acid sequence: CASSPGQILQETQYF. The full variable domain, with the rest looked up from reference TRBV18 and TRBJ2-5, is NAGVMQNPRHLVRRRGQEARLRCSPMKGHSHVYWYRQLPEEGLKFMVYLQKENIIDESGMPKERFSAEFPKEGPSILRIQQVVRGDSAAYFCASSPGQILQETQYFGPGTRLLVL.